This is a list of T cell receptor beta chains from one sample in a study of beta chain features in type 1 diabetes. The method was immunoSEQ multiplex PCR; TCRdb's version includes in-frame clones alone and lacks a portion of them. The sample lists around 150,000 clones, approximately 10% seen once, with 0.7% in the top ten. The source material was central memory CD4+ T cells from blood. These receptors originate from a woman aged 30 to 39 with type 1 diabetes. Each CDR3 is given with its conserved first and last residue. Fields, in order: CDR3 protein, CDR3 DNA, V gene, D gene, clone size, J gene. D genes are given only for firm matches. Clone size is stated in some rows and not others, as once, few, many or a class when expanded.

cdr3_aa: CASSFSEKTQYF; cdr3_nt: TGTGCCAGCAGCTTTTCTGAGAAGACCCAGTACTTC; v_call: TRBV5-6; d_call: .; clone_size: few; j_call: TRBJ2-5
cdr3_aa: CASRLRQGDVDTQYF; cdr3_nt: TGTGCCAGCAGACTAAGACAGGGGGACGTAGATACGCAGTATTTT; v_call: TRBV5-4; d_call: TRBD1; clone_size: .; j_call: TRBJ2-3
cdr3_aa: CASRDWTGKETQYF; cdr3_nt: TGCGCCAGCCGCGATTGGACAGGGAAAGAGACCCAGTACTTC; v_call: TRBV10-2; d_call: TRBD1; clone_size: few; j_call: TRBJ2-5
cdr3_aa: CASSSGLAGWGVKEETQYF; cdr3_nt: TGTGCCAGCAGCTCGGGACTAGCGGGATGGGGGGTAAAGGAAGAGACCCAGTACTTC; v_call: TRBV7-8; d_call: TRBD2; clone_size: .; j_call: TRBJ2-5
cdr3_aa: CASTKGHGSYEQYF; cdr3_nt: TGTGCCAGCACCAAGGGACACGGCTCCTACGAGCAGTACTTC; v_call: TRBV21-1; d_call: .; clone_size: .; j_call: TRBJ2-7
cdr3_aa: CAWSRGAEAFF; cdr3_nt: TGTGCCTGGAGCAGAGGAGCTGAAGCTTTCTTT; v_call: TRBV30; d_call: .; clone_size: .; j_call: TRBJ1-1
cdr3_aa: CAIRDWAYEQYF; cdr3_nt: TGTGCCATCCGGGACTGGGCCTACGAGCAGTACTTC; v_call: TRBV6-6; d_call: .; clone_size: .; j_call: TRBJ2-7
cdr3_aa: CASVAGGFRTGELFF; cdr3_nt: TGTGCCAGCGTAGCGGGAGGGTTTCGAACCGGGGAGCTGTTTTTT; v_call: TRBV6-6; d_call: TRBD2; clone_size: few; j_call: TRBJ2-2
cdr3_aa: CASSMGLADYEQYF; cdr3_nt: TGTGCCAGCTCAATGGGACTAGCTGACTACGAGCAGTACTTC; v_call: TRBV18; d_call: TRBD2; clone_size: few; j_call: TRBJ2-7
cdr3_aa: CASSESGNYGYTF; cdr3_nt: TGTGCCAGCAGTGAATCAGGGAACTATGGCTACACCTTC; v_call: TRBV2; d_call: .; clone_size: few; j_call: TRBJ1-2
cdr3_aa: CASSSRLAGANEQFF; cdr3_nt: TGTGCCAGCAGCTCGCGACTAGCGGGAGCCAATGAGCAGTTCTTC; v_call: TRBV9; d_call: TRBD2; clone_size: .; j_call: TRBJ2-1